A selection of T cell receptor beta chains follows, all from one sample in a study of T cells after yellow fever vaccination. TCRdb re-called the 5' RACE reads through MiXCR, storing one row per CDR3 protein. Here the sample spans some 120,000 distinct CDR3 sequences, almost 9% being singletons. The sample consisted of CD8+ T cells sorted from PBMCs, taken on the day of the yellow fever booster vaccination. These TCRs come from a man aged 18 to 35 who received the YFV17D yellow fever vaccine. Each CDR3 is given with its conserved first and last residue. A D gene is named only where the DNA matches it firmly. The size of a clone is reported for some rows only, either as once, few or many, or as a class for expanded clones.

d_gene	v_gene	j_gene	abundance	CDR3nt	CDR3aa
TRBD2	TRBV12-3/TRBV12-4	TRBJ2-4	many	TGTGCCAGCAGTCCCCGGGGTGCGAGCGGGGGACACATTCAGTACTTC	CASSPRGASGGHIQYF
TRBD1	TRBV12-3/TRBV12-4	TRBJ1-1	many	TGTGCCAGCAGTCAGGGGGTCACTGAAGCTTTCTTT	CASSQGVTEAFF
TRBD1	TRBV3-1	TRBJ1-1	few	TGTGCCAGCAGCTCTCGTTGGGACAGCCTCACTGAAGCTTTCTTT	CASSSRWDSLTEAFF
TRBD1	TRBV19	TRBJ2-5	-	TGTGCCAGTAGTCCGACCCGGTCCCGGACAGGGGGGACCTTTGGGGCCCAGTACTTC	CASSPTRSRTGGTFGAQYF
-	TRBV2	TRBJ2-1	many	TGTGCCAGCACCCCTTCGGAGGTACCTACCTACAATGAGCAGTTCTTC	CASTPSEVPTYNEQFF
-	TRBV15	TRBJ1-2	few	TGTGCCACCAGCAGCCCCCCGGGGGGCTACCCCTTC	CATSSPPGGYPF
TRBD2	TRBV30	TRBJ2-1	-	TGTGCCTGGCGGGGGGGGGCAAGTCTGAAAGATGAGCAGTTCTTC	CAWRGGASLKDEQFF
-	TRBV29-1	TRBJ2-3	-	TGCAGCGTTGTTCTAGTCTCTAGCACAGATACGCAGTATTTT	CSVVLVSSTDTQYF
-	TRBV4-3	TRBJ2-5	many	TGCGCCAGCAGCCAAGATTTGGCAGGGGGAGGTGAGACCCAGTACTTC	CASSQDLAGGGETQYF
-	TRBV5-1	TRBJ2-7	few	TGCGCCAGCAGCTTGCGGGTGGGGTACTACGAGCAGTACTTC	CASSLRVGYYEQYF
-	TRBV7-8	TRBJ1-5	-	TGTGCCAGCAGCCCGGACGCGGGTTGGCGGGATCATAGCAATCAGCCCCAGCATTTT	CASSPDAGWRDHSNQPQHF
-	TRBV27	TRBJ1-1	-	TGTGCCAGCAGTTTATACCCCGGGGGGCTCACTGAAGCTTTCTTT	CASSLYPGGLTEAFF
TRBD1	TRBV20-1	TRBJ2-1	-	TGCAGTGCTAGGACCGGGACAGGGGGCCATGAGCAGTTCTTC	CSARTGTGGHEQFF
-	TRBV15	TRBJ2-3	few	TGTGCCACCAGATCCGGGGTAACTAGCACAGATACGCAGTATTTT	CATRSGVTSTDTQYF
-	TRBV21-1	TRBJ1-1	-	TGTGCCAGCAGCAAAAAGCCTTGTACGGAGAGCAGGGTGAACACTGAAGCTTTCTTT	CASSKKPCTESRVNTEAFF
-	TRBV7-9	TRBJ2-6	few	TGTGCCAGCAGCTTGACCAGGTCTGGGGCCAACGTCCTGACTTTC	CASSLTRSGANVLTF
-	TRBV18	TRBJ2-4	few	TGTGCCAGCTCACAAACCTTTAGCGGAGCCAAAAACATTCAGTACTTC	CASSQTFSGAKNIQYF
TRBD1	TRBV7-9	TRBJ1-2	-	TGTGCCAGCAGCTTCTCGACAGGGGGACTCTATGGCTACACCTTC	CASSFSTGGLYGYTF
TRBD1	TRBV5-1	TRBJ2-7	-	TGCGCCAGCAGCTTATGGGACAGGGATTTCGGGGAGCAGTACTTC	CASSLWDRDFGEQYF
-	TRBV19	TRBJ1-5	few	TGTGCCAGTAGTATGATGGGGTATTACAATCAGCCCCAGCATTTT	CASSMMGYYNQPQHF
-	TRBV6-5	TRBJ1-1	-	TGTGCCGCATTTAGGGCCGGGGCTGAAGCTTTCTTT	CAAFRAGAEAFF
-	TRBV10-3	TRBJ2-5	few	TGTGCCATCAAGGGCAAGCCCCGGGAGACCCAGTACTTC	CAIKGKPRETQYF
-	TRBV10-3	TRBJ2-1	few	TGTGCCATCAGTGAGTCGTCGGGGTACAATGAGCAGTTCTTC	CAISESSGYNEQFF
TRBD1	TRBV5-5	TRBJ1-2	few	TGTGCCAGCAGCTTGGGCAGGGGGGGAGCTAACTATGGCTACACCTTC	CASSLGRGGANYGYTF
TRBD1	TRBV4-3	TRBJ1-6	few	TGCGCCAGCAGCCAACGGACGGGACAGTATAATTCACCCCTCCACTTT	CASSQRTGQYNSPLHF
-	TRBV12-3/TRBV12-4	TRBJ1-4	few	TGTGCCAGCAGCCCCCCGGGGCGCTTTAATGAAAAACTGTTTTTT	CASSPPGRFNEKLFF
TRBD1	TRBV5-4	TRBJ2-1	-	TGTGCCAGCAGTTCCCTATCCGGGACAGGGGTGGATGAGCAGTTCTTC	CASSSLSGTGVDEQFF
-	TRBV6-1	TRBJ1-1	many	TGTGCCAGCAGTGGGATGAACACTGAAGCTTTCTTT	CASSGMNTEAFF
-	TRBV7-9	TRBJ2-3	few	TGTGCCAGCGTTTCACCCGTGCGGGCGCAGTATTTT	CASVSPVRAQYF
TRBD2	TRBV20-1	TRBJ2-1	-	TGCAGTGCAGGTCCACTAGCGGGGTATAATGAGCAGTTCTTC	CSAGPLAGYNEQFF
TRBD1	TRBV10-3	TRBJ2-2	-	TGTGCCATCAACTCCGGACAGGTCAGCAGGGAGCTGTTTTTT	CAINSGQVSRELFF
-	TRBV5-1	TRBJ1-4	few	TGCGCCAGCAGCTCGGAGGGGGGTAATAATGAAAAACTGTTTTTT	CASSSEGGNNEKLFF
-	TRBV29-1	TRBJ2-5	many	TGCAGCGTTGGTTTGGGTCTTGGCGTTGAGACCCAGTACTTC	CSVGLGLGVETQYF
-	TRBV7-9	TRBJ2-2	many	TGTGCCAGCAGCCCCTCAGGGATCGGGGAGCTGTTTTTT	CASSPSGIGELFF
TRBD1	TRBV7-3	TRBJ2-1	-	TGTGCCAGCAGCTTATTGGGACAGGGTTCCTACAATGAGCAGTTCTTC	CASSLLGQGSYNEQFF
-	TRBV4-1	TRBJ1-5	many	TGCGCCAGCAGCCAAGTGGGGAATCAGCCCCAGCATTTT	CASSQVGNQPQHF
-	TRBV29-1	TRBJ2-1	few	TGCAGCGTTGAAGGGACTATTTATACCTACAATGAGCAGTTCTTC	CSVEGTIYTYNEQFF
-	TRBV4-3	TRBJ1-4	-	TGCGCCAGCAGCCAAGATGTCGGTCGGGCCCTCCTTGAACAACTGTTTTTT	CASSQDVGRALLEQLFF
-	TRBV4-2	TRBJ2-5	few	TGTGCCAGCAGCCATATAGGGGAGACCCAGTACTTC	CASSHIGETQYF
-	TRBV6-2/TRBV6-3	TRBJ1-6	many	TGTGCCAGCAGCGAGGGGAATTCACCCCTCCACTTT	CASSEGNSPLHF
TRBD1	TRBV6-1	TRBJ2-5	many	TGTGCCAGCAGTGAATGGACAGGGATAGAGACCCAGTACTTC	CASSEWTGIETQYF
-	TRBV20-1	TRBJ1-1	-	TGCAGTGCTAGAGGGCCCAGGGGACGGAACACTGAAGCTTTCTTT	CSARGPRGRNTEAFF
TRBD2	TRBV6-4	TRBJ2-2	many	TGTGCCAGCAGTGACTCGACTAGCGCCGGGGAGCTGTTTTTT	CASSDSTSAGELFF
-	TRBV12-3/TRBV12-4	TRBJ1-2	few	TGTGCCAGCAGTTCAGTCGACAGCGACGGCTACACCTTC	CASSSVDSDGYTF
TRBD2	TRBV5-1	TRBJ2-3	-	TGCGCCAGCAGCTTGAGTAGTAGCGGGATGACAGATACGCAGTATTTT	CASSLSSSGMTDTQYF
-	TRBV27	TRBJ2-1	few	TGTGCCAGCAGTTTTCACCCGTTCAATGAGCAGTTCTTC	CASSFHPFNEQFF
-	TRBV29-1	TRBJ1-1	many	TGCAGCGTTCCCGGAGGGGCTGAAGCTTTCTTT	CSVPGGAEAFF
-	TRBV6-1	TRBJ1-2	few	TGTGCCAGCAGTGGTCATGGCTACACCTTC	CASSGHGYTF
-	TRBV20-1	TRBJ2-2	-	TGCAGTGCTACCTCCGGAGGGACCGGGGAGCTGTTTTTT	CSATSGGTGELFF
TRBD2	TRBV6-2/TRBV6-3	TRBJ2-5	-	TGTGCCAGCAGGCGCGGGACTAGTCCAAAAGAGACCCAGTACTTC	CASRRGTSPKETQYF
-	TRBV5-1	TRBJ2-1	few	TGCGCCAGCAGCTTGTTGGGCGGGGCGGAGTACAATGAGCAGTTCTTC	CASSLLGGAEYNEQFF
TRBD1	TRBV25-1	TRBJ1-5	few	TGTGCCAGAATAGACCCCCCAAGTGGGACAGGGTATAGCAATCAGCCCCAGCATTTT	CARIDPPSGTGYSNQPQHF
-	TRBV7-2	TRBJ1-5	few	TGTGCCAGCAGCTTATTGGGGCAGAGGGATCAGCCCCAGCATTTT	CASSLLGQRDQPQHF
-	TRBV29-1	TRBJ2-2	-	TGCAGCGTACAGGGCTGGAACACCGGGGAGCTGTTTTTT	CSVQGWNTGELFF
-	TRBV20-1	TRBJ2-7	-	TGCAGTGGTAGGGGACGGGGTCGCCACGAGCAGTACTTC	CSGRGRGRHEQYF
-	TRBV19	TRBJ1-5	-	TGTGCCAGTAGTATACTATGGAGGGGCGATCAGCCCCAGCATTTT	CASSILWRGDQPQHF
-	TRBV5-4	TRBJ2-5	many	TGTGCCAGCAGCGCTGAGGAAGAGACCCAGTACTTC	CASSAEEETQYF